The rows below give T cell receptor beta chains drawn from one sample of a study of early T cells in non-severe SARS-CoV-2 infection. TCRdb used MiXCR to reprocess the 5' RACE reads, holding one entry per CDR3 protein. The data hold roughly 60,000 distinct CDR3 sequences, with around 6% observed a single time. The sequencing input was whole blood. Receptors were obtained from an adult who was a healthcare worker with PCR-confirmed SARS-CoV-2 infection or an uninfected control (not recorded which). The CDR3 runs from the conserved cysteine through the conserved F or W. D genes are given only for firm matches. Clone size is stated in some rows and not others, as once, few, many or a class when expanded.

abundance: many
v_gene: TRBV20-1
d_gene: NA
j_gene: TRBJ2-1
CDR3aa: CSASAAKYNEQFF
CDR3nt: TGCAGTGCTAGTGCGGCTAAATACAATGAGCAGTTCTTC

abundance: many
v_gene: TRBV29-1
d_gene: NA
j_gene: TRBJ1-1
CDR3aa: CSVARGNTEAFF
CDR3nt: TGCAGCGTCGCTAGAGGTAACACTGAAGCTTTCTTT

abundance: NA
v_gene: TRBV12-3/TRBV12-4
d_gene: NA
j_gene: TRBJ2-7
CDR3aa: CAVGGVGDTYEQYF
CDR3nt: TGTGCCGTTGGCGGGGTAGGAGATACCTACGAGCAGTACTTC

abundance: many
v_gene: TRBV19
d_gene: NA
j_gene: TRBJ1-6
CDR3aa: CASSTKDPMKSSPLHF
CDR3nt: TGTGCCAGTAGTACAAAGGACCCGATGAAAAGTTCACCCCTCCACTTT

abundance: NA
v_gene: TRBV11-2
d_gene: NA
j_gene: TRBJ2-5
CDR3aa: CASREARGQETQYF
CDR3nt: TGTGCCAGCAGGGAGGCACGCGGACAAGAGACCCAGTACTTC

abundance: many
v_gene: TRBV6-2/TRBV6-3
d_gene: NA
j_gene: TRBJ2-1
CDR3aa: CASSQLYNEQFF
CDR3nt: TGTGCCAGCAGCCAACTCTACAATGAGCAGTTCTTC

abundance: NA
v_gene: TRBV9
d_gene: NA
j_gene: TRBJ2-7
CDR3aa: CASSSTSTEQYF
CDR3nt: TGTGCCAGCAGCTCGACGAGTACCGAGCAGTACTTC

abundance: NA
v_gene: TRBV4-2
d_gene: NA
j_gene: TRBJ1-1
CDR3aa: CASSQEGHKAFF
CDR3nt: TGTGCCAGCAGCCAAGAAGGCCATAAAGCTTTCTTT

abundance: many
v_gene: TRBV5-4
d_gene: NA
j_gene: TRBJ2-1
CDR3aa: CASSLEAGGYNEQFF
CDR3nt: TGTGCCAGCAGCTTGGAAGCCGGGGGTTACAATGAGCAGTTCTTC

abundance: few
v_gene: TRBV20-1
d_gene: NA
j_gene: TRBJ2-1
CDR3aa: CSARGPRIGEQFF
CDR3nt: TGCAGTGCTAGAGGTCCGAGGATCGGTGAGCAGTTCTTC

abundance: few
v_gene: TRBV2
d_gene: NA
j_gene: TRBJ2-5
CDR3aa: CASELRGYLQETQYF
CDR3nt: TGTGCCAGCGAGCTACGGGGCTACCTACAAGAGACCCAGTACTTC

abundance: NA
v_gene: TRBV7-2
d_gene: NA
j_gene: TRBJ1-1
CDR3aa: CASSPGARLTEAFF
CDR3nt: TGTGCCAGCAGCCCCGGGGCACGGCTCACTGAAGCTTTCTTT

abundance: many
v_gene: TRBV20-1
d_gene: NA
j_gene: TRBJ2-7
CDR3aa: CSARGRLSYEQYF
CDR3nt: TGCAGTGCTAGGGGCAGACTCTCCTACGAGCAGTACTTC

abundance: many
v_gene: TRBV5-4
d_gene: TRBD1
j_gene: TRBJ1-2
CDR3aa: CASSYGTGWNGYGYTF
CDR3nt: TGTGCCAGCAGCTACGGGACAGGGTGGAACGGCTATGGCTACACCTTC

abundance: many
v_gene: TRBV10-2
d_gene: NA
j_gene: TRBJ2-7
CDR3aa: CASSEWKGYEQYF
CDR3nt: TGCGCCAGCAGTGAGTGGAAGGGGTACGAGCAGTACTTC

abundance: many
v_gene: TRBV20-1
d_gene: TRBD1
j_gene: TRBJ2-7
CDR3aa: CSARDEDRVFEQYF
CDR3nt: TGCAGTGCTAGAGATGAGGACAGGGTATTCGAGCAGTACTTC

abundance: many
v_gene: TRBV6-5
d_gene: TRBD1
j_gene: TRBJ2-7
CDR3aa: CASTPGQGKYEQYF
CDR3nt: TGTGCCAGCACTCCGGGACAGGGGAAGTACGAGCAGTACTTC

abundance: many
v_gene: TRBV6-5
d_gene: NA
j_gene: TRBJ2-7
CDR3aa: CASSYLGGHEQYF
CDR3nt: TGTGCCAGCAGTTATCTAGGGGGTCACGAGCAGTACTTC

abundance: NA
v_gene: TRBV3-2
d_gene: NA
j_gene: TRBJ2-2
CDR3aa: CASSQAYNTGELFF
CDR3nt: TGTGCCAGCAGCCAAGCTTACAACACCGGGGAGCTGTTTTTT

abundance: many
v_gene: TRBV12-3/TRBV12-4
d_gene: TRBD2
j_gene: TRBJ2-2
CDR3aa: CASRLGTSGTGELFF
CDR3nt: TGTGCCAGCAGGCTCGGGACTAGCGGAACCGGGGAGCTGTTTTTT

abundance: NA
v_gene: TRBV20-1
d_gene: NA
j_gene: TRBJ2-7
CDR3aa: CSARGEGGDEQYF
CDR3nt: TGCAGTGCTAGAGGGGAGGGGGGCGACGAGCAGTACTTC

abundance: few
v_gene: TRBV18
d_gene: NA
j_gene: TRBJ1-3
CDR3aa: CASSPGSGSGNTIYF
CDR3nt: TGTGCCAGCTCACCGGGAAGCGGCTCTGGAAACACCATATATTTT

abundance: few
v_gene: TRBV6-5
d_gene: NA
j_gene: TRBJ2-1
CDR3aa: CASSQMNEQFF
CDR3nt: TGTGCCAGCAGTCAGATGAATGAGCAGTTCTTC

abundance: many
v_gene: TRBV5-1
d_gene: NA
j_gene: TRBJ2-2
CDR3aa: CASSLDTGELFF
CDR3nt: TGCGCCAGCAGCTTGGACACCGGGGAGCTGTTTTTT

abundance: many
v_gene: TRBV30
d_gene: NA
j_gene: TRBJ2-7
CDR3aa: CAWSVLGNFYEQYF
CDR3nt: TGTGCCTGGAGTGTACTTGGCAACTTCTACGAGCAGTACTTC

abundance: NA
v_gene: TRBV4-3
d_gene: NA
j_gene: TRBJ1-1
CDR3aa: CASSPDPVNTEAFF
CDR3nt: TGCGCCAGCAGCCCAGACCCAGTGAACACTGAAGCTTTCTTT

abundance: many
v_gene: TRBV20-1
d_gene: TRBD2
j_gene: TRBJ2-5
CDR3aa: CSAKTTSGREQETQYF
CDR3nt: TGCAGTGCTAAAACTACTAGCGGGAGGGAACAAGAGACCCAGTACTTC

abundance: many
v_gene: TRBV10-2
d_gene: TRBD1
j_gene: TRBJ2-2
CDR3aa: CASSMTGLHTGELFF
CDR3nt: TGCGCCAGCAGCATGACAGGGTTGCACACCGGGGAGCTGTTTTTT

abundance: NA
v_gene: TRBV12-3/TRBV12-4
d_gene: TRBD2
j_gene: TRBJ2-1
CDR3aa: CASSSGTSGGPSYNEQFF
CDR3nt: TGTGCCAGCAGTTCCGGGACTAGCGGGGGCCCCTCCTACAATGAGCAGTTCTTC

abundance: many
v_gene: TRBV16
d_gene: NA
j_gene: TRBJ1-5
CDR3aa: CASSQSILGNQPQHF
CDR3nt: TGTGCCAGCAGCCAATCGATATTGGGCAATCAGCCCCAGCATTTT

abundance: many
v_gene: TRBV29-1
d_gene: TRBD2
j_gene: TRBJ2-1
CDR3aa: CSVEGGASGGPEQFF
CDR3nt: TGCAGCGTTGAAGGAGGGGCTAGCGGGGGGCCTGAGCAGTTCTTC

abundance: many
v_gene: TRBV6-1
d_gene: NA
j_gene: TRBJ2-7
CDR3aa: CASSETLKSYEQYF
CDR3nt: TGTGCCAGCAGTGAAACCTTGAAATCCTACGAGCAGTACTTC

abundance: many
v_gene: TRBV6-5
d_gene: TRBD1
j_gene: TRBJ2-7
CDR3aa: CASRGQGAREQYF
CDR3nt: TGTGCCAGCAGAGGACAGGGGGCCAGGGAGCAGTACTTC

abundance: many
v_gene: TRBV27
d_gene: TRBD1
j_gene: TRBJ1-2
CDR3aa: CASSLTGTGDGYTF
CDR3nt: TGTGCCAGCAGTCTCACCGGGACAGGGGATGGCTACACCTTC

abundance: few
v_gene: TRBV4-3
d_gene: TRBD2
j_gene: TRBJ2-7
CDR3aa: CASSQVLAGVEQYF
CDR3nt: TGCGCCAGCAGCCAAGTACTAGCGGGGGTCGAGCAGTACTTC

abundance: once
v_gene: TRBV5-1
d_gene: TRBD2
j_gene: TRBJ2-2
CDR3aa: CASSFLLAGAGELFF
CDR3nt: TGCGCCAGCAGCTTCCTTCTAGCGGGAGCCGGGGAGCTGTTTTTT

abundance: many
v_gene: TRBV7-2
d_gene: NA
j_gene: TRBJ1-1
CDR3aa: CASSLALRAPFF
CDR3nt: TGTGCCAGCAGCTTAGCGCTCAGGGCGCCTTTCTTT

abundance: many
v_gene: TRBV27
d_gene: NA
j_gene: TRBJ2-5
CDR3aa: CASTRGGSETQYF
CDR3nt: TGTGCCAGCACAAGGGGGGGCAGCGAGACCCAGTACTTC

abundance: many
v_gene: TRBV5-6
d_gene: NA
j_gene: TRBJ2-3
CDR3aa: CASKRVSTDTQYF
CDR3nt: TGTGCCAGCAAGCGGGTTAGCACAGATACGCAGTATTTT

abundance: few
v_gene: TRBV30
d_gene: NA
j_gene: TRBJ1-2
CDR3aa: CAWSQQGLLGGYTF
CDR3nt: TGTGCCTGGAGTCAACAGGGTCTACTTGGTGGCTACACCTTC

abundance: few
v_gene: TRBV6-6
d_gene: NA
j_gene: TRBJ2-5
CDR3aa: CASRVEKEETQYF
CDR3nt: TGTGCCAGCAGGGTAGAAAAGGAGGAGACCCAGTACTTC

abundance: NA
v_gene: TRBV27
d_gene: NA
j_gene: TRBJ2-7
CDR3aa: CASTPPGSYEQYF
CDR3nt: TGTGCCAGCACTCCTCCTGGGTCATACGAGCAGTACTTC

abundance: many
v_gene: TRBV11-1
d_gene: NA
j_gene: TRBJ1-6
CDR3aa: CASSVTGTYNSPLHF
CDR3nt: TGTGCCAGCAGCGTAACAGGAACCTATAATTCACCCCTCCACTTT

abundance: NA
v_gene: TRBV29-1
d_gene: TRBD2
j_gene: TRBJ2-1
CDR3aa: CSAQGASGRGSYNEQFF
CDR3nt: TGCAGCGCCCAGGGGGCTAGCGGGAGGGGGTCCTACAATGAGCAGTTCTTC

abundance: many
v_gene: TRBV10-3
d_gene: NA
j_gene: TRBJ1-1
CDR3aa: CAISSGQNTEAFF
CDR3nt: TGTGCCATCAGTAGCGGCCAGAACACTGAAGCTTTCTTT

abundance: many
v_gene: TRBV10-3
d_gene: NA
j_gene: TRBJ1-2
CDR3aa: CAISDLVTSREYYGYTF
CDR3nt: TGTGCCATCAGTGATCTCGTCACCTCGAGGGAATACTATGGCTACACCTTC

abundance: many
v_gene: TRBV7-6
d_gene: NA
j_gene: TRBJ2-5
CDR3aa: CASSLRRAAYGETQYF
CDR3nt: TGTGCCAGCAGCTTAAGACGGGCAGCTTACGGGGAGACCCAGTACTTC

abundance: NA
v_gene: TRBV5-1
d_gene: TRBD1
j_gene: TRBJ1-4
CDR3aa: CASSKGATDEKLFF
CDR3nt: TGCGCCAGCAGCAAGGGGGCGACAGATGAAAAACTGTTTTTT

abundance: many
v_gene: TRBV19
d_gene: TRBD2
j_gene: TRBJ2-7
CDR3aa: CASSKSGTSSYEQYF
CDR3nt: TGTGCCAGTAGTAAAAGCGGGACTTCCTCCTACGAGCAGTACTTC

abundance: NA
v_gene: TRBV14
d_gene: NA
j_gene: TRBJ2-7
CDR3aa: CASSQGPGQYF
CDR3nt: TGTGCCAGCAGCCAAGGGCCAGGGCAGTACTTC

abundance: many
v_gene: TRBV20-1
d_gene: NA
j_gene: TRBJ2-7
CDR3aa: CSARGTVDYEQYF
CDR3nt: TGCAGTGCTAGAGGGACAGTAGACTACGAGCAGTACTTC

abundance: many
v_gene: TRBV20-1
d_gene: NA
j_gene: TRBJ2-7
CDR3aa: CSARPHSKPSYEQYF
CDR3nt: TGCAGTGCTAGGCCCCACAGCAAACCCTCCTACGAGCAGTACTTC

abundance: NA
v_gene: TRBV7-2
d_gene: NA
j_gene: TRBJ1-2
CDR3aa: CASSLGAGVYGYTF
CDR3nt: TGTGCCAGCAGCTTAGGGGCAGGGGTGTATGGCTACACCTTC

abundance: few
v_gene: TRBV4-3
d_gene: TRBD1
j_gene: TRBJ2-2
CDR3aa: CASSHRRQGAIGELFF
CDR3nt: TGCGCCAGCAGCCACCGGCGACAGGGGGCTATCGGGGAGCTGTTTTTT

abundance: many
v_gene: TRBV5-8
d_gene: NA
j_gene: TRBJ1-1
CDR3aa: CASSFIGEAFF
CDR3nt: TGTGCCAGCAGCTTTATCGGCGAAGCTTTCTTT